This passage covers 22 T cell receptor beta chains from one sample sequenced in a study of regulatory T cells in long-lasting Graves disease (dated by TCRdb to the early 2020s). The library came from multiplex PCR. Sequenced using an Illumina HiSeq 4000. iRepertoire HTBI primers and Arm-PCR amplification of CDR3 regions were used to construct TCR beta libraries. The public reads were reprocessed in TCRdb via fastp at Q25 and MiXCR, keeping in-frame beta chains. Each CDR3 protein gets just one entry, which takes the most common genes and DNA from the rows behind it. The sample table contains 400,000 or so distinct CDR3 sequences; only one count was recorded for roughly a quarter of them. The leading ten clones occupy roughly 26% of the sample. The intended sense of this specimen's time point label: persistent/refractory GD, antithyroid drugs over 5 years with positive TRAb. For both TCR sequencing and RNA sequencing, RNA was extracted from PBMCs in TRIzol.

Specimen: peripheral blood mononuclear cells (PBMCs), collected when the disease was refractory, from a patient treated with antithyroid drugs. These receptors originate from a female donor with Graves disease.

This clonotype was picked up a small number of times. Its ends do not fully match the called genes, so a read error is possible. J is TRBJ2-2 and V is TRBV12-3 or TRBV12-4; 8 positions match TRBD2. The CDR3 is 17 amino acids. CDR3 protein: CVSSGGLGGVNTGELFF. CDR3 in DNA: TGTGTCAGCAGCGGGGGTCTGGGCGGGGTTAACACCGGGGAGCTGTTTTTT.

This clonotype showed up many times. This chain connects TRBV12-5 to TRBJ2-7; 8 bases agree with TRBD1. The CDR3 contains 16 residues. Germline V gives CDR1 LGHNT, CDR2 FRNRAP. Trimming cost V 4 bases and J 4 bases; bases outside gene matches: 12. CDR3 DNA: TGTGCTAGTGGTTCGGTCATCCGGGACAGGTTTTACGAGCAGTACTTC. Residues: CASGSVIRDRFYEQYF.

This clonotype occurred many times. The chain recombines TRBV6-1 with TRBJ2-7; D not resolved. Germline CDR1 is MNHNS and CDR2 is SASEGT. The CDR3 covers 15 residues. V was trimmed by 6 bases and J by 5 bases, leaving 20 bases between them. The CDR3 loop is CASRSPLGKSDEQYF. The CDR3 DNA sequence: TGTGCCAGCAGATCTCCTCTGGGTAAAAGCGACGAGCAGTACTTC.

This clonotype was detected only a few times. The chain joins TRBV5-8 to TRBJ2-6; no clear D. The CDR3 totals 17 residues. Trimming removed 3 bases from V and 0 bases from J, with 13 bases in between. In germline, CDR1 is SGHTS, CDR2 YDEGEE. The CDR3 loop reads CASSSRGQSSGANVLTF. CDR3 DNA sequence: TGTGCCAGCAGCTCGCGCGGCCAGAGCTCTGGGGCCAACGTCCTGACTTTC.

This clonotype was counted only a few times. The chain carries TRBV5-1 and TRBJ1-6; D not certain. The CDR3 extends over 16 amino acids. Trimming took 4 bases from V and 3 from J, leaving 14 bases between them. Looked up from germline, CDR1 is SGHRS and CDR2 is YFSETQ. CDR3 residues: CASSPSAASYNSPLHF. As DNA, the CDR3 is TGCGCCAGCAGCCCCTCGGCGGCGAGCTATAATTCACCCCTCCACTTT.

The chain has TRBV5-1 and TRBJ1-3; D may be TRBD1 (6 bases). The germline V and J ends were trimmed by 7 bases and 0 bases, with 8 bases remaining between them. CDR3 size: 13 residues. CDR1 is SGHRS, CDR2 YFSETQ, per germline. CDR3 in DNA: TGCGCCAGCGGGGACAACTCTGGAAACACCATATATTTT. Amino acid sequence: CASGDNSGNTIYF.

The chain uses TRBV12-3 or TRBV12-4 and TRBJ2-7; possible D gene TRBD2, 5 bases. This CDR3 has 14 amino acids. Between the trimmed V and J ends, which lost 3 bases and 0 bases, there was a span of 9 bases. CDR3 sequence reads: CASSLASRSYEQYF. CDR3 DNA sequence: TGTGCCAGCAGTTTGGCTAGCCGCTCCTACGAGCAGTACTTC.

The sample holds many counts of this clonotype. This chain uses TRBV28 with TRBJ1-1; 7 nucleotides match TRBD1. The CDR3 is made up of 14 amino acids. V lost 6 bases, J lost 4 bases, and 8 bases stayed unmatched. Looked up from germline, CDR1 is MDHEN and CDR2 is SYDVKM. The CDR3 is CASRSGGFSTEAFF. The DNA of the CDR3 is TGTGCCAGCAGATCAGGGGGTTTTAGCACTGAAGCTTTCTTT.

The table lists this clonotype with a count of one. J is TRBJ1-1 and V is TRBV19, with D unclear. The germline V gene has CDR1 LNHDA and CDR2 SQIVND (reference sequence). V dropped 8 bases and J dropped 2 bases, with 12 bases sitting between them. This CDR3 has 13 amino acids. CDR3 in DNA: TGTGCCAGTGCCCGAAGTCCCAACACTGAAGCTTTCTTT. This sequence encodes CASARSPNTEAFF.

Notes on this clonotype: A much larger clonotype is one base distant, so this may be a read error. The CDR3 region is CASSTHPGQRDTEAFF. The DNA of the CDR3 is TGTGCCAGCAGCACCCACCCGGGACAGCGGGACACTGAAGCTTTCTTT. The genes are TRBV7-3 and TRBJ1-1, with 7 bases matching TRBD1. The CDR3 runs to 16 residues. Germline trimming cut 5 bases from V and 3 bases from J; bases unmatched to any gene: 12. Germline V gene lookup returns CDR1 SGHTA and CDR2 FQGTGA.

This chain links TRBV5-1 with TRBJ2-7, with 8 bases aligning to TRBD1. Germline V lookup: CDR1 SGHRS, CDR2 YFSETQ. The CDR3 is made up of 13 amino acids. The V and J ends lost 5 bases and 5 bases, in that order; junction bases with no gene match: 6. The CDR3 is CASRETGADEQYF. The CDR3 DNA reads as TGCGCCAGCAGGGAGACAGGGGCCGACGAGCAGTACTTC. Full variable domain (outside the CDR3, taken from reference TRBV5-1 and TRBJ2-7): KAGVTQTPRYLIKTRGQQVTLSCSPISGHRSVSWYQQTPGQGLQFLFEYFSETQRNKGNFPGRFSGRQFSNSRSEMNVSTLELGDSALYLCASRETGADEQYFGPGTRLTVT.

V usage is TRBV29-1 and J usage is TRBJ1-2, with unresolved D. This CDR3 spans 13 amino acids. V lost 5 bases to trimming and J lost 4 bases, with 14 bases between them. Germline V gene lookup returns CDR1 SQVTM and CDR2 ANQGSEA. Written as DNA, the CDR3 is TGCAGCGTTAAGGGAAGAGGGTTCTATGGCTACACCTTC. Its translation: CSVKGRGFYGYTF.

Many counts were recorded for this clonotype. The chain couples TRBV28 to TRBJ2-7; D remains ambiguous. The CDR3 is 16 amino acids. Germline CDR1 and CDR2: MDHEN and SYDVKM. The V gene lost 2 bases and the J gene lost 0 bases, with 14 bases spanning the gap. This chain's CDR3 is CASSLSSNPLSYEQYF. The CDR3, as DNA: TGTGCCAGCAGTTTAAGTTCGAACCCTCTCTCCTACGAGCAGTACTTC.

This clonotype showed up just a few times. An end of the junction differs from the germline gene, which may be a read error. This rearrangement joins TRBV20-1 to TRBJ1-1, with D unresolved. CDR3 length: 14 amino acids. Per germline, CDR1 DFQATT and CDR2 SNEGSKA (reference sequence). CDR3 sequence: CSAREWLTNAEASF. DNA of the CDR3: TGCAGTGCTAGAGAATGGTTAACTAACGCTGAAGCTTCCTTT.

This clonotype came up many times. CDR3 in amino acids: CATGQLTYEQYF. For the CDR3, the DNA is TGTGCCACGGGACAGCTAACCTACGAGCAGTACTTC. The chain recombines TRBV10-3 with TRBJ2-7; 7 bases fit TRBD1. V shed 10 bases and J 2 bases; nucleotides not matched to a gene: 5. Germline V CDR1 and CDR2: ENHRY, SYGVKD. The CDR3 spans 12 residues.

The chain employs TRBV28 and TRBJ1-4; 10 nucleotides agree with TRBD1. Germline assignment: CDR1 MDHEN and CDR2 SYDVKM. J was trimmed by 6 bases and V by 2 bases; bases with no gene match: 9. The CDR3 contains 17 residues. As DNA, the CDR3 is TGTGCCAGCAGTTTACAGGGACAGGGGATTCTGGATGAAAAACTGTTTTTT. It yields the protein CASSLQGQGILDEKLFF. The whole variable domain, remainder taken from reference TRBV28 and TRBJ1-4, is DVKVTQSSRYLVKRTGEKVFLECVQDMDHENMFWYRQDPGLGLRLIYFSYDVKMKEKGDIPEGYSVSREKKERFSLILESASTNQTSMYLCASSLQGQGILDEKLFFGSGTQLSVL.

This clonotype was seen ten or more times. J is TRBJ2-7 and V is TRBV2; TRBD2 matches at 12 bases. Unmatched junction bases numbered 9, after V lost 3 bases and J lost 6 bases. Germline CDR1 and CDR2: SNHLY and FYNNEI. The CDR3 is made up of 16 amino acids. CDR3 DNA sequence: TGTGCCAGCAGTGACCGGACTAGCGGGACTCACCGCGAGCAGTACTTC. Protein: CASSDRTSGTHREQYF.

The DNA of the CDR3 is TGCAGTGCTACTAGACAGGTGCTAGCCAAAAACATTCAGTACTTC. Protein product: CSATRQVLAKNIQYF. The V call is TRBV20-1, the J call TRBJ2-4, with D perhaps matching TRBD1 (6 bases). Germline assignment: CDR1 DFQATT and CDR2 SNEGSKA (reference sequence). V was shortened by 4 bases and J by 0 bases, with 13 bases between the two germline ends. CDR3 length: 15 amino acids.

In this sample, this clonotype turned up many times. The J gene is TRBJ1-1, the V gene TRBV2, with a possible D match to TRBD1 (5 bases). Germline assignment: CDR1 SNHLY and CDR2 FYNNEI. The CDR3 has 13 amino acids. Trimming took 10 bases from V and 4 from J, leaving 16 bases between them. The CDR3 sequence is CANPRGRGTEAFF. In nucleotides, the CDR3 is TGTGCCAACCCTCGGGGGAGAGGCACTGAAGCTTTCTTT.

With regard to this clonotype: Relative to the germline gene, one junction end is altered; a read error may explain this. J is TRBJ1-2 and V is TRBV12-3 or TRBV12-4; TRBD1 might be the D (6 bases). The CDR3 runs 12 residues. The CDR3 nucleotides read TGTGCCAGCAGTCCAGGACAGTATGACTACACCTTC. It is translated as CASSPGQYDYTF.

This clonotype was detected only a few times. The V and J genes are TRBV20-1 and TRBJ2-1; possibly TRBD1 for D (6 bases). Germline V lookup: CDR1 DFQATT, CDR2 SNEGSKA (reference sequence). V shed 3 bases and J shed 5 bases, with 14 bases lying between them. The CDR3 loop spans 14 amino acids. The CDR3, as DNA: TGCAGTGCTAGCGGCAGGGGCAGCAACAATGAGCAGTTCTTC. Translated, it gives CSASGRGSNNEQFF.

The sample holds a few counts of this clonotype. The V call is TRBV13, the J call TRBJ2-7; TRBD1 might be the D (5 bases). Trimming removed 6 bases at V and 6 bases at J, with 18 bases between. The CDR3 has 14 residues. Germline lookup yields CDR1 PRHDT and CDR2 FYEKMQ (reference sequence). The CDR3 bases are TGTGCCAGCAGGTCAGGGCCCCTATCTGGCGAGCAGTACTTC. It codes for CASRSGPLSGEQYF.